A single sample gave rise to the 15 T cell receptor beta chains below, sequenced in a study of cytomegalovirus exposure and HLA in healthy donors (dated by TCRdb to the late 2010s). Libraries were made using the immunoSEQ multiplex PCR assay. For the multiplex PCR, a mixture combining 60 forward primers for TCR Vbeta segments and 13 reverse primers for TCR Jbeta segments was used. TCRdb limited this immuneACCESS table to in-frame rearrangements with V and J called. A share of clones is missing; checked studies link under half to unresolved V genes, and the rest is unexplained. Across this sample there are about 270,000 clones, with roughly 70% seen only once. Together, the top ten hold roughly 2.4% of the sample. The specimen was PBMCs. These receptors all stem from a female donor in good health and CMV-seronegative.

The gene calls are TRBV2 and TRBJ2-1, with TRBD2 matching 7 bases. The germline gives CDR1 SNHLY, CDR2 FYNNEI. CDR3 length equals 15 residues. Trimming cost V 5 bases and J 0 bases; bases outside gene matches: 4. The chain's CDR3 is CASSSSGSSYNEQFF. In DNA form, the CDR3 reads TGTGCCAGCAGTTCTAGCGGCAGCTCCTACAATGAGCAGTTCTTC.

The rearrangement links TRBV11-3 to TRBJ2-7; the D gene is possibly TRBD2 (6 bases). The ends were cut back, 4 bases at V and 4 bases at J, with 11 bases in the middle. Per germline, CDR1 SGHNT and CDR2 YENEEA. This CDR3 has 13 residues. The chain's CDR3 is CASSSGLTYEQYF. Here the CDR3 DNA reads TGTGCCAGCAGCTCGGGACTCACTTACGAGCAGTACTTC.

J is TRBJ2-5 and V is TRBV28, with D possibly matching TRBD1 (6 bases). V lost 1 base and J 0 bases, leaving 9 bases between the germline ends. The germline gives CDR1 MDHEN, CDR2 SYDVKM. The CDR3 consists of 15 residues. CDR3 bases: TGTGCCAGCAGTTTATTGCAGGGGTACCAAGAGACCCAGTACTTC. Its protein product is CASSLLQGYQETQYF.

This sequence joins TRBV27 and TRBJ1-1, with D unclear. This CDR3 has 15 residues. Germline V CDR1 and CDR2: MNHEY, SMNVEV (reference sequence). Between the trimmed V and J ends, which lost 0 bases and 4 bases, there was a span of 12 bases. The CDR3 region has the DNA TGTGCCAGCAGTTTATCGCCGGGATTCCCCACTGAAGCTTTCTTT. Amino acids: CASSLSPGFPTEAFF.

The rearrangement links TRBV28 to TRBJ2-7; D gene ambiguous. The germline V and J ends were trimmed by 6 bases and 2 bases, with 14 bases remaining between them. Germline assignment: CDR1 MDHEN and CDR2 SYDVKM. The CDR3 loop spans 14 amino acids. The CDR3 nucleotides are TGTGCCAGCAGGTTGCCGGGTCTAACCTACGAGCAGTACTTC. It codes for CASRLPGLTYEQYF.

This chain uses TRBV2 with TRBJ2-5; a weak D match, TRBD2 (5 bases). Germline V lookup: CDR1 SNHLY, CDR2 FYNNEI. Trimming pared 7 bases from V and 4 bases from J, leaving 16 bases between. The CDR3 spans 14 residues. DNA of the CDR3: TGTGCCAGCAATGAGCTCCCTGGAGGAGAGACCCAGTACTTC. This gives the protein CASNELPGGETQYF.

This chain joins TRBV5-4 and TRBJ1-5, with TRBD1 matching over 9 bases. Germline CDR1 and CDR2: SGHNT and YYREEE (reference sequence). V gave up 4 bases and J gave up 3 bases; unmatched junction bases: 5. CDR3 size: 15 residues. CDR3 in amino acids: CASSADRGYNQPQHF. As DNA, the CDR3 is TGTGCCAGCAGCGCCGACAGGGGGTACAATCAGCCCCAGCATTTT. Full variable domain (remainder filled in from reference TRBV5-4 and TRBJ1-5): ETGVTQSPTHLIKTRGQQVTLRCSSQSGHNTVSWYQQALGQGPQFIFQYYREEENGRGNFPPRFSGLQFPNYSSELNVNALELDDSALYLCASSADRGYNQPQHFGDGTRLSIL.

Only one count was recorded for this clone. The chain couples TRBV18 to TRBJ2-4; perhaps TRBD2 as D (6 bases). Germline assignment: CDR1 KGHSH and CDR2 LQKENI. This CDR3 is 19 amino acids long. Between the trimmed V and J ends, which lost 5 bases and 2 bases, there was a span of 25 bases. The CDR3, as DNA: TGTGCCAGCTCAATCCAGGCCGAACGGGGAGGATTAACCAAAAACATTCAGTACTTC. Translation gives CASSIQAERGGLTKNIQYF.

The rearrangement links TRBV12-5 to TRBJ1-4; weak D call: TRBD1 (6 bases). Trimming stripped 7 bases from V and 7 bases from J, with 10 bases between. The CDR3 is 12 amino acids. The germline V gene encodes CDR1 LGHNT and CDR2 FRNRAP. The chain's CDR3 is CASAGGGEKLFF. The CDR3 region has the DNA TGTGCTAGTGCGGGGGGCGGTGAAAAACTGTTTTTT. The complete variable domain, with remaining parts taken from reference TRBV12-5 and TRBJ1-4, reads DARVTQTPRHKVTEMGQEVTMRCQPILGHNTVFWYRQTMMQGLELLAYFRNRAPLDDSGMPKDRFSAEMPDATLATLKIQPSEPRDSAVYFCASAGGGEKLFFGSGTQLSVL.

The genes are TRBV10-2 and TRBJ2-1; 8 bases match TRBD2. The length of the CDR3 is 14 residues. J was trimmed by 11 bases and V by 0 bases; bases with no gene match: 6. CDR1 WSHSY and CDR2 SAAADI come from the germline V gene. CDR3 nucleotide sequence: TGCGCCAGCAGTGAGTCGATAGGGACTAGTAAGCAGTTCTTC. This translates into CASSESIGTSKQFF.

The table lists this clone with a count of one. The chain combines TRBV7-6 with TRBJ1-5; no clear D. The CDR3 has 15 amino acids. Germline values: CDR1 SGHVS, CDR2 FNYEAQ. V was trimmed by 1 base and J by 6 bases, leaving 13 bases between them. CDR3 amino acids: CASSLGTVGSQPQHF. The DNA of the CDR3 is TGTGCCAGCAGCTTAGGGACGGTTGGGAGTCAGCCCCAGCATTTT.

Notes on this clone: The junction differs from germline at one of its ends, possibly a read error. The chain combines TRBV7-6 with TRBJ1-2; D not certain. This CDR3 has 13 residues. The germline V gene has CDR1 SGHVS and CDR2 FNYEAQ. The CDR3 DNA is TGTTCCAGCAGCCGAGCGGCGGGCGGTGGCTACACCTTC. Translated, it gives CSSSRAAGGGYTF.

The V call is TRBV27, the J call TRBJ2-1; 10 bases line up with TRBD2. The CDR3 spans 16 residues. V shed 4 bases and J 9 bases; nucleotides not matched to a gene: 12. Germline-derived CDR1 and CDR2 are MNHEY and SMNVEV (reference sequence). The CDR3 DNA is TGTGCCAGCAGTTCTTTAGCGGGAGGAGGCTTTCGTGAGCAGTTCTTC. Its protein product is CASSSLAGGGFREQFF.

The rearrangement uses TRBV5-4 and TRBJ1-4; 8 nucleotides line up with TRBD1. Losses at the gene ends were 0 bases for V and 8 bases for J; bases not matched to a gene: 6. The germline V gene has CDR1 SGHNT and CDR2 YYREEE (reference sequence). This CDR3 region has 15 residues. The CDR3 DNA reads TGTGCCAGCAGCTTGGGAGGGACAGGTGGAGAAAAACTGTTTTTT. This encodes CASSLGGTGGEKLFF.

The chain uses TRBV28 and TRBJ2-5; the match to TRBD2 covers 13 bases. This CDR3 contains 17 residues. The V gene's germline CDR1 is MDHEN and CDR2 SYDVKM. V lost 6 bases and J lost 3; bases outside the gene matches: 10. The DNA for the CDR3 is TGTGCCAGCAGCTCGACTAGCGGGAGGTTCACTAAAGAGACCCAGTACTTC. Amino acid sequence: CASSSTSGRFTKETQYF.